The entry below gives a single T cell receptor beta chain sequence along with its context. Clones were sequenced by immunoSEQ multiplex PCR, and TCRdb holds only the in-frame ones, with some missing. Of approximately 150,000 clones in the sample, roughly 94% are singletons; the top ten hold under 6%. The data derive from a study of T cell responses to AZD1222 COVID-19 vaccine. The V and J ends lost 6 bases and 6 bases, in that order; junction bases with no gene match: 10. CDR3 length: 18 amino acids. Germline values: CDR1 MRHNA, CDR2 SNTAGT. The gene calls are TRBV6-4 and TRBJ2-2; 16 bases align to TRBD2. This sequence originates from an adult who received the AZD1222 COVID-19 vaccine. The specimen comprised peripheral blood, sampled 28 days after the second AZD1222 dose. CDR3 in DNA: TGTGCCAGCAGGGGATGGGGACTAGCGGGAGGGTGGTCCGGGGAGCTGTTTTTT. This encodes CASRGWGLAGGWSGELFF.